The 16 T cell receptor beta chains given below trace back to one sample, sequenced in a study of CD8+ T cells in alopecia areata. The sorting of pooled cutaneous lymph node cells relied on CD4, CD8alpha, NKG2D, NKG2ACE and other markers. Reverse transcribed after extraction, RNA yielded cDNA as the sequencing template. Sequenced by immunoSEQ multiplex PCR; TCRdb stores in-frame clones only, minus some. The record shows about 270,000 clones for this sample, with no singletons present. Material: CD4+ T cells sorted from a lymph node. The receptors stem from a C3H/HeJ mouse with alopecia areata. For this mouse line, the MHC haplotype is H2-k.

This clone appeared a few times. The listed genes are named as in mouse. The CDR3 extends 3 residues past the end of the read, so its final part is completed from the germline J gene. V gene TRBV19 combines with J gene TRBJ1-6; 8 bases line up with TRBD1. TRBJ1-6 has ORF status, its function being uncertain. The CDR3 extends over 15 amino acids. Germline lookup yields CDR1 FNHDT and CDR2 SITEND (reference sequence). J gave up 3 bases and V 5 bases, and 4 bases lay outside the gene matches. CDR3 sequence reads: CASRGQGFYNSPLYF. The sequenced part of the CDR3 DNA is TGTGCCAGCAGAGGACAGGGTTTCTATAATTCGCCC.

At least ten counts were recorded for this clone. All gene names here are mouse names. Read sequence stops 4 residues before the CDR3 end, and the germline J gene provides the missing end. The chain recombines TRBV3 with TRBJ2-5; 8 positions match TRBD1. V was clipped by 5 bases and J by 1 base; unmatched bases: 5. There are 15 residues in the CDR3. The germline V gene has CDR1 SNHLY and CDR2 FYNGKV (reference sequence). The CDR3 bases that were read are TGTGCCAGCAGCCCCTCGGGACAGGACCAAGAC. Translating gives CASSPSGQDQD. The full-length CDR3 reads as CASSPSGQDQDTQYF.

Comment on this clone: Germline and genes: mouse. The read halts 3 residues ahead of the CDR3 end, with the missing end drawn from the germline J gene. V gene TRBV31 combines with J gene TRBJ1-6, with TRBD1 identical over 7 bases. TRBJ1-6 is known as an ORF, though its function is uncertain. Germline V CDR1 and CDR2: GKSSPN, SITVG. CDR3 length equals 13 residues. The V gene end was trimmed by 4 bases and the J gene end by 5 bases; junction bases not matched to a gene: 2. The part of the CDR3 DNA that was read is TGTGCCTGGAAGGGGGCCGATAATTCGCCC. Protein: CAWKGADNSP. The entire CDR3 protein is CAWKGADNSPLYF.

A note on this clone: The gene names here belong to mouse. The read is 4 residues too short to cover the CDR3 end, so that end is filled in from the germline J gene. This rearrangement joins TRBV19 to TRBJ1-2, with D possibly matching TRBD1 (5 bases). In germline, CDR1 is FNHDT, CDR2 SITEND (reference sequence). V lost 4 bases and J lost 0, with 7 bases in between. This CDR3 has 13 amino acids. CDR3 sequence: CASSLTANSDYTF. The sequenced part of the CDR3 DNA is TGTGCCAGCAGTTTGACAGCAAACTCC. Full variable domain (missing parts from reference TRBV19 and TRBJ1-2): GGIITQTPKFLIGQEGQKLTLKCQQNFNHDTMYWYRQDSGKGLRLIYYSITENDLQKGDLSEGYDASREKKSSFSLTVTSAQKNEMAVFLCASSLTANSDYTFGSGTRLLVI.

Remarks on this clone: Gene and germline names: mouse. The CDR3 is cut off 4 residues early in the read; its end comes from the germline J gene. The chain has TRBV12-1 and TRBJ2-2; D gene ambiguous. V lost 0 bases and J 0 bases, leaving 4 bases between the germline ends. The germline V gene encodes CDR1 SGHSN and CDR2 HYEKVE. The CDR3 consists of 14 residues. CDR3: CASSLLANTGQLYF. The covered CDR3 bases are TGTGCCAGCTCTCTCCTCGCAAACACCGGG. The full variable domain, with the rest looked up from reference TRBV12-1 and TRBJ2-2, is DSGVVQSPRHIIKEKGGRSVLTCIPISGHSNVVWYQQTLGKELKFLIQHYEKVERDKGFLPSRFSVQQFDDYHSEMNMSALELEDSAMYFCASSLLANTGQLYFGEGSKLTVL.

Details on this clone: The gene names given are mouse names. Incomplete CDR3 DNA: TGTGCCAGCAGTCCACCCGACTGGGGGCAAAACACCGGG. It is translated as CASSPPDWGQNTG. The complete CDR3 protein is CASSPPDWGQNTGQLYF. This sequence joins TRBV5 and TRBJ2-2, with 9 bases identical to TRBD2. The CDR3 end lies 4 residues beyond the end of the read and is filled in from the germline J gene. CDR1 is LGHNA, CDR2 YNLKQL, per germline (reference sequence). V was clipped by 6 bases and J by 1 base; unmatched bases: 9. This CDR3 spans 17 amino acids.

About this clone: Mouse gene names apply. This chain's CDR3 is CASRKQGAGYEQYF. The covered CDR3 bases are TGTGCCAGCAGAAAACAGGGGGCAGGCTAT. The chain uses TRBV14 and TRBJ2-7; 9 nucleotides align to TRBD1. The missing CDR3 end, 4 residues past where the read stops, is filled in from the germline J gene. The germline V gene has CDR1 SGHDT and CDR2 FRDEAV. Trimming took 5 bases from V and 3 from J; bases not matched to a gene: 6. CDR3 length: 14 residues.

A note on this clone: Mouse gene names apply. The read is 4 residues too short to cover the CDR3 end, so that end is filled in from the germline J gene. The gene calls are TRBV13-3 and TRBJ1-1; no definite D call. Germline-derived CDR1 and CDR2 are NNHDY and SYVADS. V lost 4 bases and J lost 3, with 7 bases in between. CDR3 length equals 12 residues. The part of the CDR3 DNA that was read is TGTGCCAGCAGTTGGGGTGACACA. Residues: CASSWGDT. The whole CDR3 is CASSWGDTEVFF.

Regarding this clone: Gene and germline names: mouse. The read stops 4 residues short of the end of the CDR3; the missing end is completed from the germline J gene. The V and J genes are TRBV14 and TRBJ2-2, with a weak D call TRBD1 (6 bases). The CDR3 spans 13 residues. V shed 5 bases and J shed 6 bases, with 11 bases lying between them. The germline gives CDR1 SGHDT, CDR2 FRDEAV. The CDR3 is CASSSGQPGQLYF. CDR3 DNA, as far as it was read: TGTGCCAGCAGCTCCGGACAGCCCGGG.

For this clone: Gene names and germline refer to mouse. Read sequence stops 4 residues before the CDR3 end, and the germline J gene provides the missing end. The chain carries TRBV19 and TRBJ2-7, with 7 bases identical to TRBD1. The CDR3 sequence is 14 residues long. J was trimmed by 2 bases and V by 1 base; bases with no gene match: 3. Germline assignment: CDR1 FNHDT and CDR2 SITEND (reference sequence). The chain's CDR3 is CASSIRQGAYEQYF. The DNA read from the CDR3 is TGTGCCAGCAGTATAAGGCAGGGGGCCTAT.

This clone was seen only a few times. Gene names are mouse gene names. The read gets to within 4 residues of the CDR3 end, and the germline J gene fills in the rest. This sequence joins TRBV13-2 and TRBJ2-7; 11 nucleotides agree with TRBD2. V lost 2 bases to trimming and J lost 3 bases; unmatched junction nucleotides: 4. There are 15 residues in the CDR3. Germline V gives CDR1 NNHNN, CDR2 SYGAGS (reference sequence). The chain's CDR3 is CASGDPTGGDYEQYF. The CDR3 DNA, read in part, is TGTGCCAGCGGTGACCCGACTGGGGGGGACTAT.

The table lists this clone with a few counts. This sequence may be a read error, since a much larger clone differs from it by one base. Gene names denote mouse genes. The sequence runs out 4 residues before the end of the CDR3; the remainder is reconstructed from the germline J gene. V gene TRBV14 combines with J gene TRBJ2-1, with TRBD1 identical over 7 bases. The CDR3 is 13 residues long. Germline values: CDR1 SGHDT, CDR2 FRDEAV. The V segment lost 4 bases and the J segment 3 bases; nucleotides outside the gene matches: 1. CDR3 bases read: TGTGCCAGCAGTCGGGACAGCTATGCT. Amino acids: CASSRDSYA. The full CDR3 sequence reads CASSRDSYAEQFF.

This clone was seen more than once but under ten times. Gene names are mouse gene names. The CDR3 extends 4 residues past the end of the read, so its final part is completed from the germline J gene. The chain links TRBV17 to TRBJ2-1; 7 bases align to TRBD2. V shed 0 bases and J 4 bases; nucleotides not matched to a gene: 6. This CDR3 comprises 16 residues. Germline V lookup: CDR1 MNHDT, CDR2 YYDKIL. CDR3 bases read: TGTGCTAGCAGTAGAGATTCGGCTGGGGGTTATGCT. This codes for CASSRDSAGGYA. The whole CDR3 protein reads CASSRDSAGGYAEQFF.

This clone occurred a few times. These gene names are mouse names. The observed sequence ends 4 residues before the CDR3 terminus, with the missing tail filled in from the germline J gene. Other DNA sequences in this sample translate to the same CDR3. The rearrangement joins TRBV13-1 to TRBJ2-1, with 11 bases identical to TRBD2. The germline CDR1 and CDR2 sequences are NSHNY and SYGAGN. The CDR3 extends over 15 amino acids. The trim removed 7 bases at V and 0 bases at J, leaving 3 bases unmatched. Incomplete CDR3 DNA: TGTGCCAGCTCGGGACTGGGGGATAACTATGCT. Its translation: CASSGLGDNYA. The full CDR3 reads CASSGLGDNYAEQFF.

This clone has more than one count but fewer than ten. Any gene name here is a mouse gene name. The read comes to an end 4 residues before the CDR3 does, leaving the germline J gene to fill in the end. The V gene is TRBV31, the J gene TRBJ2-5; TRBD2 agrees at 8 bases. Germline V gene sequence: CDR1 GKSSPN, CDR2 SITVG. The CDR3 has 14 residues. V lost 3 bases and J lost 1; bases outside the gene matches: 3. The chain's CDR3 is CAWRRTGHQDTQYF. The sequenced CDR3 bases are TGTGCCTGGAGGAGGACTGGGCACCAAGAC. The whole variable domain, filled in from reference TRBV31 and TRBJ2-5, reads AQTIHQWPVAEIKAVGSPLSLGCTIKGKSSPNLYWYWQATGGTLQQLFYSITVGQVESVVQLNLSASRPKDDQFILSTEKLLLSHSGFYLCAWRRTGHQDTQYFGPGTRLLVL.

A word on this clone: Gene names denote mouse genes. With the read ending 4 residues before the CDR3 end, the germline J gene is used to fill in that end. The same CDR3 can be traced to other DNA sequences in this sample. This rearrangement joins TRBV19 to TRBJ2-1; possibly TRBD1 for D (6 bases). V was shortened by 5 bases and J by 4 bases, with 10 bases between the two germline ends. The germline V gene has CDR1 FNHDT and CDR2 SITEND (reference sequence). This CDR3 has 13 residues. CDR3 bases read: TGTGCCAGCAGCCGGGACAAGTATGCT. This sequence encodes CASSRDKYA. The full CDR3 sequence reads CASSRDKYAEQFF.